The source of this T cell receptor beta chain is a study of blood T cells in healthy people across ages (dated by TCRdb to the mid-2010s). Regarding the research as a whole: In model experiments, template switching captured about one uniquely barcoded TCR beta cDNA molecule for every two T cells. Two additional independent replicas of 1 million unique cDNA reads from the same blood draw were analyzed for two donors (one aged 18 to 30 and one aged 80 or older). The donors were divided into four age groups: young (average about 16 years), middle-aged (about 40), aged (about 60) and long-lived (roughly 82). Using deep sequencing normalized with unique cDNA molecular identifiers, the study measured how TCR beta repertoire diversity changes with age. To avoid experimental bias, donors of different ages were randomly spread across the sequencing lanes.

This clonotype was seen repeatedly, ten times or more. Its antigen is still unknown. No much larger clonotype is one base removed from it; base qualities were not supplied. Donors were approximately 42 systemically healthy Caucasian individuals from Russia aged 6 to 90 years. Roughly 10 milliliters of peripheral blood were collected from each donor into EDTA-treated Vacutainer tubes. Ficoll-Paque density-gradient centrifugation was used to isolate PBMCs, with at least 6.5 million obtained per sample. Total RNA was extracted from PBMCs with Trizol reagent, with at least 6 micrograms obtained per sample. The percentages of naive CD45RAhigh/CD27high T cells were determined by flow cytometry on a PBMC aliquot from every donor. The method behind the library was 5' RACE. The instrument given in TCRdb is Illumina HiSeq 2500. The second PCR ran for roughly 7 to 11 cycles and used a J-beta primer mix along with a sample-barcoded 5' primer. Each TCR beta cDNA molecule received a unique molecular identifier from a template-switch 5' adaptor carrying 12 random nucleotides. At least 3 million CDR3-containing paired-end reads were obtained from each sample. All of the RNA was converted into first-strand cDNA using the Mint cDNA synthesis kit, with a TRBC-specific oligonucleotide serving as the primer. Following uracil-DNA glycosylase treatment, all cDNA underwent a first 18-cycle PCR with the universal primers M1SS and BC2_uni_R. Per the authors' processing: For normalization, 1 million high-quality reads were randomly selected from each sample, with every read carrying a distinct molecular identifier. Instead of being binned into consensus sequences, reads that shared molecular identifiers were thrown out. MiTCR, set to a Q25 quality threshold and the strictest error-elimination algorithm, was used for CDR3 identification, clonotype clustering and error correction. Lower-bound total TCR beta diversity was estimated with a nonparametric unseen species model using Euler transformation. In TCRdb, the public reads were trimmed at Q25 with fastp and aligned with MiXCR, with productive beta chains retained. Each record represents a unique CDR3 protein, reported with the most common genes and DNA among its rows. TCRdb's processing, not the authors' own work, is the source of the V and J calls. The sample table holds about 700,000 distinct CDR3 sequences, of which approximately 30% were seen once. Approximately 15% of the sample is in the top ten clones.

Taken from the germline V gene (reference sequence), the CDR1 and CDR2 loops are LNHDA and SQIVND. The CDR3 has 15 amino acids, counting the end cysteine and phenylalanine. Only CDR3 DNA remains: 45 bases, in frame from the first base. Compared with germline, V lacks 9 bases and J lacks 0 bases; bases without a gene match: 8. The investigation overall reported the following: Compared with the aged group, the long-lived group had more naive CD4+ T cells, fewer expanded clones and increased TCR diversity, suggesting age selection. Estimates of total diversity based on one million sequenced T cells were considered lower bounds and underestimates. Because the CMV infection status of the donors was unknown, age-related changes in expanded clonotypes may potentially have been confounded. Bulk unsorted PBMC profiling prevented conclusive comparison of naive and antigen-experienced compartments. As age increased, observed TCR beta diversity per million T cells dropped in a roughly linear way, and a significant reduction was already evident by age approximately 40. Observed TCR beta diversity correlated strongly with the percentage of naive T cells measured by flow cytometry.

This TCR came from an elderly woman in good health. Donor details come from another sample of the same person, matched by shared clones. The rearranged segments are TRBV19 and TRBJ2-1; TRBD1 aligns with 7 central bases. Sequencing was performed on blood. Here the CDR3 is given as CASSPDRASYNEQFF. The DNA sequence is TGTGCCAGCAGCCCAGACAGGGCCTCCTACAATGAGCAGTTCTTC. Outside the CDR3, residues come from the reference TRBV19 and TRBJ2-1 proteins, so the full variable domain is: DGGITQSPKYLFRKEGQNVTLSCEQNLNHDAMYWYRQDPGQGLRLIYYSQIVNDFQKGDIAEGYSVSREKKESFPLTVTSAQKNPTAFYLCASSPDRASYNEQFFGPGTRLTVL.